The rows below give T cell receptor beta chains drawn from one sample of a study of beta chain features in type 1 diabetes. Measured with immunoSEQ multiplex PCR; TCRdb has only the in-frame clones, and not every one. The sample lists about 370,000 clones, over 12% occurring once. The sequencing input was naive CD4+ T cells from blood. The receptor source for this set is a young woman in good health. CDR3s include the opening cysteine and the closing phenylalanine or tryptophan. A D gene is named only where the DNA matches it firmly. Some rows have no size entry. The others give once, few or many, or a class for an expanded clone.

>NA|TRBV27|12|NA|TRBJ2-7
CASSLFAGPQYF
TGTGCCAGCAGTTTATTTGCGGGACCCCAGTACTTC
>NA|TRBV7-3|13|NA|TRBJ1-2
CASSSGGGYGYTF
TGTGCCAGCAGCTCGGGGGGGGGCTATGGCTACACCTTC
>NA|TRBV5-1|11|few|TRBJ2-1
CASSWAGEQFF
TGCGCCAGCAGCTGGGCAGGTGAGCAGTTCTTC
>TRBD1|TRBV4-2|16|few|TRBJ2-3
CASSYSGTGGGYTQYF
TGTGCCAGCAGCTACTCCGGGACAGGGGGCGGGTATACGCAGTATTTT
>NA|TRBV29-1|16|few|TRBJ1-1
CSVDRSAGQVNTEAFF
TGCAGCGTTGATAGGTCAGCAGGTCAGGTGAACACTGAAGCTTTCTTT
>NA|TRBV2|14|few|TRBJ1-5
CASSLGQGNQPQHF
TGTGCCAGCAGTCTAGGGCAGGGGAATCAGCCCCAGCATTTT
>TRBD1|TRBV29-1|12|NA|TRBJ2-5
CSGTGEQETQYF
TGCAGCGGGACAGGCGAACAAGAGACCCAGTACTTC
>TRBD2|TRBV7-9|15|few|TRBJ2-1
CASSSTGTSGNEQFF
TGTGCCAGCAGTTCAACCGGGACTAGTGGCAATGAGCAGTTCTTC
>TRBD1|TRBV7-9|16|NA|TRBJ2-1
CASTSIRDRGVYEQFF
TGTGCCAGCACAAGTATCCGGGACAGGGGTGTTTATGAGCAGTTCTTC
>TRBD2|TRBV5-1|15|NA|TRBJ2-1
CASTGLAGVYNEQFF
TGCGCCAGCACGGGACTAGCGGGAGTGTACAATGAGCAGTTCTTC
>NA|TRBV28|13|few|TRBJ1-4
CASTFATNEKLFF
TGTGCCAGCACCTTTGCAACTAATGAAAAACTGTTTTTT
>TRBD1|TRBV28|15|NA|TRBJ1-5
CASSLGQPSNQPQHF
TGTGCCAGCAGTTTGGGACAGCCTAGCAATCAGCCCCAGCATTTT
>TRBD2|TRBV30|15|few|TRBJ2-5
CAWSVLAGQGETQYF
TGTGCCTGGAGTGTACTAGCGGGCCAGGGGGAGACCCAGTACTTC
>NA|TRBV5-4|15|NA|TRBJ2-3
CASSLRGLGTDTQYF
TGTGCCAGCAGCTTGAGGGGTCTCGGCACAGATACGCAGTATTTT
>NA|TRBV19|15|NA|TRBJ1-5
CASSPAGFSNQPQHF
TGTGCCAGTAGTCCCGCAGGGTTTAGCAATCAGCCCCAGCATTTT
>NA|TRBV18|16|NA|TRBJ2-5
CASSPILARGREAQYF
TGTGCCAGCTCACCAATCCTAGCTCGGGGAAGAGAGGCCCAGTACTTC
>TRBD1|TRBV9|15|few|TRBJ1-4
CASSVAGQGGEKLFF
TGTGCCAGCAGCGTAGCGGGACAGGGAGGTGAAAAACTGTTTTTT
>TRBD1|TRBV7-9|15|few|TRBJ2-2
CASSSGQGVTGELFF
TGTGCCAGCAGCTCGGGACAGGGGGTAACCGGGGAGCTGTTTTTT
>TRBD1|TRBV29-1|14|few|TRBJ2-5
CSVFEGTGRETQYF
TGCAGCGTCTTCGAGGGGACAGGACGGGAGACCCAGTACTTC
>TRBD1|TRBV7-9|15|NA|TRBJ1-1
CASSPVSTGGTEAFF
TGTGCCAGCAGCCCAGTATCGACAGGGGGAACTGAAGCTTTCTTT
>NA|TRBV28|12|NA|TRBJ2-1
CASSSSAREQFF
TGTGCCAGCAGTTCCAGTGCACGTGAGCAGTTCTTC
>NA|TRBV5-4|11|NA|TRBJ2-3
CASSLLNTQYF
TGTGCCAGCAGCCTCCTAAATACGCAGTATTTT